This entry lists 32 T cell receptor beta chains sequenced from one sample in a study of blood T cells in healthy people across ages. Then a second PCR, running roughly 6 to 12 cycles, was carried out with a sample-barcoded 5' primer and a J-beta primer mix. A single record per CDR3 protein comes from TCRdb applying MiXCR to the 5' RACE reads. Of 650,000 to 700,000 distinct CDR3 sequences in the sample, over 40% were seen once. Specimen: blood. These receptor sequences come from a woman of 80 years or more in good health.

This chain links TRBV7-2 with TRBJ2-3, with a possible D match to TRBD2 (5 bases). Between the trimmed V and J ends, which lost 3 bases and 4 bases, there was a span of 14 bases. Per the germline V gene, CDR1 is SGHTA and CDR2 is FQGNSA. The CDR3 is 15 amino acids. CDR3 sequence: CASSFRSGSADTQYF. DNA for the CDR3: TGTGCCAGCAGCTTCCGCAGTGGTAGCGCAGATACGCAGTATTTT.

About this clonotype: Since a much larger clone is just one base distant, this may be a read error. The chain carries TRBV20-1 and TRBJ2-1, with D possibly being TRBD2 (6 bases). Trimming took 6 bases from V and 4 from J, leaving 16 bases between them. This CDR3 comprises 14 residues. CDR1 and CDR2 from the germline V gene are DFQATT and SNEGSKA (reference sequence). The CDR3 DNA reads TGCAGTGCCCGGAGGGTGCAGACTTACAATGAGCAGTTCTTC. Translating it yields CSARRVQTYNEQFF.

A word on this clonotype: This may be a read error: a much more frequent sequence differs by one nucleotide. V and J are TRBV18 and TRBJ2-5; D is perhaps TRBD2 (6 bases). Looked up from germline, CDR1 is KGHSH and CDR2 is LQKENI. CDR3 size: 12 residues. The CDR3 here is CASPPGVGTQYF. The CDR3 DNA is TGTGCCAGCCCACCGGGGGTTGGGACCCAGTACTTC.

This clonotype appeared a few times. This chain connects TRBV10-3 to TRBJ1-2; tentative D call: TRBD1 (5 bases). Trimming cost V 4 bases and J 7 bases, with 10 bases left between them. CDR3 size: 12 residues. Germline assignment: CDR1 ENHRY and CDR2 SYGVKD. The CDR3 spells CAISGDGRGYTF. CDR3 nucleotide sequence: TGTGCCATCAGTGGGGACGGACGTGGCTACACCTTC.

This clonotype was detected a few times. The genes are TRBV2 and TRBJ1-4; 7 bases align to TRBD1. The CDR3 extends over 14 amino acids. Looked up from germline, CDR1 is SNHLY and CDR2 is FYNNEI. With V trimmed by 7 bases and J by 8 bases, 10 bases remained unmatched. The CDR3 coding sequence is TGTGCCAGCACTCAACAGGGGTGGAAAGAAAAACTGTTTTTT. It yields the protein CASTQQGWKEKLFF.

Comment on this clonotype: A much larger clone sits a single nucleotide away, making a read error possible. The chain employs TRBV11-2 and TRBJ2-4; D assignment may be TRBD1 or TRBD2 (6 bases each). Germline V CDR1 and CDR2: SGHAT, FQNNGV. Between the trimmed V and J ends, which lost 4 bases and 13 bases, there was a span of 23 bases. This CDR3 comprises 15 residues. The CDR3 nucleotides read TGTGCCAGCAGCTCTTATCGGGGGCCTGGGGATGAGCAGTACTTC. Translating it yields CASSSYRGPGDEQYF.

This chain uses TRBV29-1 with TRBJ1-2; D remains unclear. Per germline, CDR1 SQVTM and CDR2 ANQGSEA. The CDR3 extends over 14 amino acids. Trimming took off 2 bases at V and 5 bases at J, with 15 bases between the two ends. In DNA, the CDR3 is TGCAGCGTTGAAAAGTCCCCAGCTGGATATGGCTACACCTTC. Its translation is CSVEKSPAGYGYTF.

Note on this clonotype: This may arise from a read error, as a much more abundant clone is one base away. J is TRBJ2-7 and V is TRBV5-1, with TRBD2 matching 7 bases. The CDR3 consists of 14 residues. Germline V lookup: CDR1 SGHRS, CDR2 YFSETQ. The trim removed 4 bases at V and 4 bases at J, leaving 8 bases unmatched. CDR3 sequence reads: CASSVSGISYEQYF. CDR3 DNA sequence: TGCGCCAGCAGCGTGAGCGGGATATCTTACGAGCAGTACTTC.

V and J are TRBV7-2 and TRBJ2-7; D remains ambiguous. This CDR3 is built from 13 residues. Germline V CDR1 and CDR2: SGHTA, FQGNSA. Between the trimmed V and J ends, which lost 4 bases and 7 bases, there was a span of 14 bases. The CDR3 is CASSYSAAREQYF. The CDR3 DNA sequence: TGTGCCAGCAGCTACTCGGCAGCGAGGGAGCAGTACTTC.

This clonotype was recorded a few times. This sequence may be a read error, since a much larger clone differs from it by one base. V gene TRBV5-1 combines with J gene TRBJ2-1; D remains unclear. The DNA end is more similar to TRBJ2-7, so the J call may be wrong. CDR1 is SGHRS and CDR2 is YFSETQ in the germline V gene. The CDR3 covers 15 residues. CDR3 in DNA: TGCGCCAGCCACACTCCAGGCACCTCCTACAATGAGCAGTACTTC. Encoded protein: CASHTPGTSYNEQYF.

V gene TRBV7-2 combines with J gene TRBJ1-6; D is undetermined. Germline lookup yields CDR1 SGHTA and CDR2 FQGNSA. The CDR3 is 15 amino acids. V was pared by 5 bases and J by 6 bases, with 14 bases between. CDR3 amino acids: CASSLGRSVNSPLHF. As DNA, the CDR3 is TGTGCCAGCAGCCTTGGGCGCTCGGTTAATTCACCCCTCCACTTT.

A remark on this clonotype: Possible read error: a much larger clone is one base away. The rearrangement links TRBV18 to TRBJ2-5; no firm D call. In germline, CDR1 is KGHSH, CDR2 LQKENI. The CDR3 loop spans 13 amino acids. Trimming removed 3 bases at V and 4 bases at J, with 9 bases between. In DNA, the CDR3 is TGTGCCAGCTCACCTCAGGAGCGAGAGACCCAGTACTTC. As protein: CASSPQERETQYF.

This clonotype was recorded many times. CDR3 sequence reads: CRDKQGLIYNEQFF. In nucleotides, the CDR3 is TGCAGGGATAAACAGGGGTTAATTTACAATGAGCAGTTCTTC. The V call is TRBV20-1, the J call TRBJ2-1, with 7 bases aligning to TRBD1. Germline V lookup: CDR1 DFQATT, CDR2 SNEGSKA (reference sequence). The CDR3 runs to 14 residues.

For this clonotype: This may be a read error: a much more frequent sequence differs by one nucleotide. This chain connects TRBV20-1 to TRBJ2-7; possible D gene TRBD1, 6 bases. The V and J ends lost 1 base and 0 bases respectively, with 10 bases between them. Germline V gene data show CDR1 as DFQATT and CDR2 as SNEGSKA (reference sequence). CDR3 length: 14 amino acids. DNA for the CDR3: TGCAGTGCTAGAGCCGGACAGTTCTCCTACGAGCAGTACTTC. It encodes CSARAGQFSYEQYF.

The chain has TRBV3-1 and TRBJ2-5, with D possibly being TRBD2 (5 bases). Germline CDR1 LGHDT, CDR2 YNNKEL (reference sequence). Trimming took 9 bases from V and 6 from J, leaving 20 bases between them. CDR3 length equals 14 residues. This CDR3 is CASEHRATGKTQYF. The CDR3 DNA follows: TGTGCCAGTGAACACCGGGCCACGGGGAAGACCCAGTACTTC.

V and J are TRBV12-3 or TRBV12-4 and TRBJ2-3; 12 positions agree with TRBD1. The CDR3 length is 16 residues. V was clipped by 3 bases and J by 4 bases; unmatched bases: 5. CDR3 bases: TGTGCCAGCAGTTTTGGGGACAGGGGGCATTCAGATACGCAGTATTTT. Translated: CASSFGDRGHSDTQYF.

The chain has TRBV6-5 and TRBJ2-5; 12 bases align to TRBD2. The J call is uncertain, as TRBJ2-7 better fits the DNA end. The germline V gene has CDR1 MNHEY and CDR2 SVGAGI. CDR3 length: 16 residues. CDR3 DNA sequence: TGTGCCAGCAAAGGACTAGCGGGACGGGATTCCTACGAGCAGTACTTC. It codes for CASKGLAGRDSYEQYF.

The chain employs TRBV2 and TRBJ2-7; perhaps TRBD1 as D (5 bases). The germline V gene encodes CDR1 SNHLY and CDR2 FYNNEI. This CDR3 comprises 12 residues. V lost 7 bases, J lost 3 bases, and 10 bases lay in between. The CDR3 region is CASTSDSYEQYF. The DNA of the CDR3 is TGTGCCAGCACCAGCGACAGCTACGAGCAGTACTTC. The full variable domain, with the rest looked up from reference TRBV2 and TRBJ2-7, is EPEVTQTPSHQVTQMGQEVILRCVPISNHLYFYWYRQILGQKVEFLVSFYNNEISEKSEIFDDQFSVERPDGSNFTLKIRSTKLEDSAMYFCASTSDSYEQYFGPGTRLTVT.

This clonotype was seen repeatedly, ten times or more. The chain uses TRBV7-9 and TRBJ2-1; D may match TRBD1 or TRBD2 (5 bases each). Trimming stripped 4 bases from V and 5 bases from J, with 18 bases between. The germline V gene encodes CDR1 SEHNR and CDR2 FQNEAQ (reference sequence). The CDR3 covers 16 residues. This CDR3 is CASSSRGTAGNNEQFF. The DNA of the CDR3 is TGTGCCAGCAGCTCCCGGGGCACCGCTGGGAACAATGAGCAGTTCTTC.

Only a few counts were recorded for this clonotype. This may be a read error: a much more frequent sequence differs by one nucleotide. The V and J genes are TRBV5-1 and TRBJ2-1; no definite D call. Trimming stripped 4 bases from V and 0 bases from J, with 8 bases between. CDR1 SGHRS and CDR2 YFSETQ come from the germline V gene. The CDR3 runs 14 residues. This CDR3 reads CASSLVRSYNEQFF. CDR3 nucleotide sequence: TGCGCCAGCAGCCTCGTTCGCTCCTACAATGAGCAGTTCTTC.

This clonotype was detected a few times. This chain connects TRBV5-1 to TRBJ2-2; TRBD2 agrees at 8 bases. CDR1 is SGHRS and CDR2 is YFSETQ in the germline V gene. V dropped 5 bases and J dropped 6; count of bases not matched to a gene: 9. The CDR3 runs to 15 residues. Written as DNA, the CDR3 is TGCGCCAGCAGGGTGGAATTTAGCGGGGCCGGGGAGCTGTTTTTT. Translation gives CASRVEFSGAGELFF. Drawing the rest from reference TRBV5-1 and TRBJ2-2, the complete variable domain is KAGVTQTPRYLIKTRGQQVTLSCSPISGHRSVSWYQQTPGQGLQFLFEYFSETQRNKGNFPGRFSGRQFSNSRSEMNVSTLELGDSALYLCASRVEFSGAGELFFGEGSRLTVL.

This rearrangement joins TRBV27 to TRBJ2-7; no reliable D call. CDR3 length equals 13 residues. Germline V lookup: CDR1 MNHEY, CDR2 SMNVEV (reference sequence). With 5 bases removed from V and 2 bases from J, the gap between germline ends came to 10 bases. The DNA for the CDR3 is TGTGCCAGCAGTGTATTCCCTACCTACGAGCAGTACTTC. As protein: CASSVFPTYEQYF.

Note on this clonotype: This may arise from a read error, as a much more abundant clone is one base away. J is TRBJ2-1 and V is TRBV21-1; TRBD1 was called by the table and not checked on the DNA. TRBV21-1 is deemed a pseudogene. This CDR3 spans 12 amino acids. CDR3 residues: CASTESPYEQFF. The CDR3 nucleotides read TGTGCCAGCACCGAGTCCCCCTACGAGCAGTTCTTC.

The chain joins TRBV28 to TRBJ1-5; D is unresolved. Germline V CDR1 and CDR2: MDHEN, SYDVKM. V lost 6 bases and J lost 1, with 10 bases in between. This CDR3 comprises 14 residues. This CDR3 reads CASSSTKSNQPQHF. In DNA, the CDR3 is TGTGCCAGCAGCTCAACTAAAAGCAATCAGCCCCAGCATTTT.

This clonotype came up a few times. The V gene is TRBV5-1, the J gene TRBJ2-7; TRBD2 might be the D (5 bases). With 4 bases removed from V and 2 bases from J, the gap between germline ends came to 16 bases. From germline, CDR1 is SGHRS and CDR2 YFSETQ. CDR3 length: 15 amino acids. The CDR3 loop is CASSAPGRDAYEQYF. DNA of the CDR3: TGCGCCAGCAGCGCCCCTGGACGGGATGCCTACGAGCAGTACTTC.

As to this clonotype: A much larger clone lies one base from this, so it may be a read error. The chain carries TRBV2 and TRBJ2-1; the match to TRBD2 covers 8 bases. Per germline, CDR1 SNHLY and CDR2 FYNNEI. This CDR3 spans 16 amino acids. As DNA, the CDR3 is TGTGCCTGCAGACCTTCGGGCGGGGGGCCCTACAATGAGCAGTTCTTC. This translates into CACRPSGGGPYNEQFF.

As concerns this clonotype: Mismatch with germline at one junction end may stem from a read error. The gene calls are TRBV29-1 and TRBJ2-3, with D perhaps assigned TRBD1 or TRBD2 (6 bases each). Germline V CDR1 and CDR2: SQVTM, ANQGSEA. CDR3 size: 14 residues. The CDR3 DNA sequence: TGCAGCGGAGGGGGTAGCGGTAGCACAGATACGCCGTATTTT. Its translation is CSGGGSGSTDTPYF.

The chain is built from TRBV20-1 and TRBJ1-5, with a tentative D call TRBD1 (5 bases). The germline V and J ends were trimmed by 4 bases and 2 bases, with 12 bases remaining between them. The germline CDR1 and CDR2 sequences are DFQATT and SNEGSKA (reference sequence). The CDR3 totals 14 residues. DNA of the CDR3: TGCAGTGCTAAGGACACCCGAGGCAATCAGCCCCAGCATTTT. Protein sequence: CSAKDTRGNQPQHF.

The rearrangement uses TRBV3-1 and TRBJ1-2, with no clear D. Germline values: CDR1 LGHDT, CDR2 YNNKEL (reference sequence). This CDR3 is 12 amino acids long. Deletions cut 5 bases from V and 7 bases from J, with 11 bases between. This chain's CDR3 is CASSTPPGGYTF. The CDR3 region has the DNA TGTGCCAGCAGCACCCCCCCCGGTGGCTACACCTTC.

V is TRBV4-2 and J is TRBJ1-6; D not certain. CDR1 is LGHNA, CDR2 YNFKEQ, per germline. The V gene lost 1 base and the J gene lost 8 bases, with 15 bases spanning the gap. CDR3 length: 16 residues. The CDR3 region has the DNA TGTGCCAGCAGCCAAGTTGGTAGGGATGGAGATTCACCCCTCCACTTT. This gives the protein CASSQVGRDGDSPLHF.

The chain has TRBV29-1 and TRBJ2-3; 12 bases are shared with TRBD2. The CDR3 runs to 14 residues. V shed 5 bases and J 4 bases; nucleotides not matched to a gene: 4. In germline, CDR1 is SQVTM, CDR2 ANQGSEA. The CDR3 spells CSVLTSGRPDTQYF. The DNA for the CDR3 is TGCAGCGTTTTGACTAGCGGGAGACCAGATACGCAGTATTTT.

Worth noting for this clonotype: One base away lies a much larger clone, so this may be a sequencing read error. The J gene is TRBJ2-1, the V gene TRBV28; TRBD2 might be the D (5 bases). Trimming pared 7 bases from V and 9 bases from J, leaving 16 bases between. The CDR3 has 13 amino acids. CDR1 is MDHEN, CDR2 SYDVKM, per germline. The CDR3 region has the DNA TGTGCCAGCACCGGCATCCCGAGCGGTGAGCAGTTCTTC. It encodes CASTGIPSGEQFF.